This entry describes one T cell receptor beta chain. Study processing details: Reference gene primer amplification yielded estimated nucleated cell counts. Profiling relied on immunoSEQ multiplex PCR, and the TCRdb table lists in-frame clones only, not all of them. The V and J calls and the clone size are those of that table, but D and trimming were determined from the DNA. The sample lists more than 300,000 clones; more than 70% were seen once. Patients at the Seattle site were enrolled during active infection and followed longitudinally. The sample belongs to a study of blood T cell repertoires in COVID-19. Study summary: Spain, Italy and the United States supplied samples that represented acute and convalescent COVID-19. Sources were T cells, B-cell-depleted T cells, or PBMCs; the material itself was cDNA or gDNA.

The CDR3 is 13 residues long. The ends lost 7 bases at V and 6 bases at J; junction bases unmatched: 4. Looked up from germline, CDR1 is MNHEY and CDR2 is SVGAGI. What was sequenced was peripheral blood. This chain links TRBV6-5 with TRBJ1-5; 9 bases are shared with TRBD1. The TCR sequence derives from a woman aged 25 to 45 with COVID-19, enrolled during active disease. This CDR3 reads CASTRTGVQPQHF. The CDR3, as DNA: TGTGCCAGCACTAGGACAGGGGTTCAGCCCCAGCATTTT.